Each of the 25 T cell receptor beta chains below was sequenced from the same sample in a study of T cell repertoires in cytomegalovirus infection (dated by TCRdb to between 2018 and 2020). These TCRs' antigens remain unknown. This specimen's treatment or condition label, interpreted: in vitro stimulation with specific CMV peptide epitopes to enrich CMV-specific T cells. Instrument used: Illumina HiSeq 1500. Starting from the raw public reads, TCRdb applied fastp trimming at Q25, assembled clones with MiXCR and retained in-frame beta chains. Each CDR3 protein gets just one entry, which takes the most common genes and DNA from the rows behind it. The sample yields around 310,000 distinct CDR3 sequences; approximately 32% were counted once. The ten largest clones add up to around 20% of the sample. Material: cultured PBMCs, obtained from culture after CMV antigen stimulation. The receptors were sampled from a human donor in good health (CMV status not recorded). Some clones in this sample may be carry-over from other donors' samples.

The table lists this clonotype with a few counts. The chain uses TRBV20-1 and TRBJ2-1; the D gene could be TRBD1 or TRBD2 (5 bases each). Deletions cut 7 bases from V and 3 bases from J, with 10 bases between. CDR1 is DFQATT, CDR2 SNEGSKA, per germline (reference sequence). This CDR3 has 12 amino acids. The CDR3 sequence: CSVEGSYNEQFF. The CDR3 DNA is TGCAGTGTTGAGGGGAGCTACAATGAGCAGTTCTTC.

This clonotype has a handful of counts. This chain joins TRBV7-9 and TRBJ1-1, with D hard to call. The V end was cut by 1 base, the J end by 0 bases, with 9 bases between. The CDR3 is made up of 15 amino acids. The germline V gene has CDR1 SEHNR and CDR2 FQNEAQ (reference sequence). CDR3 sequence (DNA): TGTGCCAGCAGCTTAGAGAGGGCAGTGAACACTGAAGCTTTCTTT. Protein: CASSLERAVNTEAFF.

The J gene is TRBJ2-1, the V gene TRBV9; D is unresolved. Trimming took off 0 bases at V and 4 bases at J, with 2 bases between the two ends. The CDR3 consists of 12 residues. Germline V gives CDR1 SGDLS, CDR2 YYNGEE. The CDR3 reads CASSVVYNEQFF. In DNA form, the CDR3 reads TGTGCCAGCAGCGTAGTGTACAATGAGCAGTTCTTC.

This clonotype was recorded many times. This chain's CDR3 is CASSLEQGAAKNIQYF. The CDR3 DNA is TGTGCCAGCAGCTTAGAACAGGGGGCAGCCAAAAACATTCAGTACTTC. The gene calls are TRBV7-9 and TRBJ2-4; 9 bases align to TRBD1. Trimming cost V 1 base and J 0 bases; bases outside gene matches: 1. Germline V gene data show CDR1 as SEHNR and CDR2 as FQNEAQ (reference sequence). The CDR3 covers 16 residues.

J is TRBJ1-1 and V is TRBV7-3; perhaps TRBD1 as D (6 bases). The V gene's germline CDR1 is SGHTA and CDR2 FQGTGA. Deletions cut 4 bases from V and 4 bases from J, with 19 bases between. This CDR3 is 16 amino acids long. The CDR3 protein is CASSSSPQGWGTEAFF. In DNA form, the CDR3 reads TGTGCCAGCAGCTCCTCCCCACAGGGATGGGGCACTGAAGCTTTCTTT.

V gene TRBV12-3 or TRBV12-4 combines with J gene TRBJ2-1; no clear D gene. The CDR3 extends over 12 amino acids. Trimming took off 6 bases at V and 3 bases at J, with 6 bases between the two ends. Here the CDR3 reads CASSRLYNEQFF. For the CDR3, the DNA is TGTGCCAGCAGCCGTCTCTACAATGAGCAGTTCTTC.

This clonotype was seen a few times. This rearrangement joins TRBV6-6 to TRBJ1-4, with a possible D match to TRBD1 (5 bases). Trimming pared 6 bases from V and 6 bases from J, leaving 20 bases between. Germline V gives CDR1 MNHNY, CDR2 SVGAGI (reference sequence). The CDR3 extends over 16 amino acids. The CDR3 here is CASSRAGGGNDEKLFF. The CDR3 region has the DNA TGTGCCAGCAGCCGAGCGGGGGGGGGGAACGATGAAAAACTGTTTTTT.

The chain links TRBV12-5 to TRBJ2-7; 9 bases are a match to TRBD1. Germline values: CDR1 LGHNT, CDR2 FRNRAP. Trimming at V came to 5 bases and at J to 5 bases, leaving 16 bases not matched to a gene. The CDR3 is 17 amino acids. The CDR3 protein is CASGPPGQGLFSDEQYF. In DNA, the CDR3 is TGTGCTAGTGGTCCACCGGGACAGGGATTATTCAGCGACGAGCAGTACTTC.

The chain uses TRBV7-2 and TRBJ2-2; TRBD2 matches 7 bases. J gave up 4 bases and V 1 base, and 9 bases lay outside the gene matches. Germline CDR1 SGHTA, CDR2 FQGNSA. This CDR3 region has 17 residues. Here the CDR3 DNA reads TGTGCCAGCAGCTTAGTATCGGGGGGTCAAGGCACCGGGGAGCTGTTTTTT. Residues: CASSLVSGGQGTGELFF.

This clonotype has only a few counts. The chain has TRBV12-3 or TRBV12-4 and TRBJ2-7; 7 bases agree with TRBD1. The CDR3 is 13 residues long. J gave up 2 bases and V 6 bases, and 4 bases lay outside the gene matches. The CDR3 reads CASSIRGPYEQYF. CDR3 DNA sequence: TGTGCCAGCAGCATAAGGGGGCCCTACGAGCAGTACTTC.

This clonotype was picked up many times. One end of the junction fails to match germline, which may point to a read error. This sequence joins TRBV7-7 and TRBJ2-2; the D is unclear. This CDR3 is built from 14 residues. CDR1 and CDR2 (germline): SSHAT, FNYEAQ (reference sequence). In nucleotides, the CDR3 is TGTGCTAGCAGCTTAGTCCTGAACACCGGGGAGCTGTTTTTT. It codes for CASSLVLNTGELFF. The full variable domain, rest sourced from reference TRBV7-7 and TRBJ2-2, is GAGVSQSPRYKVTKRGQDVTLRCDPISSHATLYWYQQALGQGPEFLTYFNYEAQPDKSGLPSDRFSAERPEGSISTLTIQRTEQRDSAMYRCASSLVLNTGELFFGEGSRLTVL.

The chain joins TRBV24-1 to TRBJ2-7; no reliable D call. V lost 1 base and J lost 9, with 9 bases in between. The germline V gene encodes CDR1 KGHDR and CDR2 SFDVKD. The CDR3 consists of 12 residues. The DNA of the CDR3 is TGTGCCACCAGTGATTTTTCAGGTTTGCAGTACTTC. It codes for CATSDFSGLQYF.

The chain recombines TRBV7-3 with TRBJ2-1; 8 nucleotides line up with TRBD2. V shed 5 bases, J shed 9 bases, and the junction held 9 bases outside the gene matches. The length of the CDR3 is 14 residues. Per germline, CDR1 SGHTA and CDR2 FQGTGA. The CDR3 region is CASSPTGGPAEQFF. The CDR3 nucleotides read TGTGCCAGCAGCCCCACGGGGGGGCCAGCTGAGCAGTTCTTC.

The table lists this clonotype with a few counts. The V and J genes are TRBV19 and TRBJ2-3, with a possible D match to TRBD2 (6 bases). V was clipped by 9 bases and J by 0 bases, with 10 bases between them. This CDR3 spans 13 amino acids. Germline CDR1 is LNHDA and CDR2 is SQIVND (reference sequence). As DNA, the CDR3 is TGTGCCAGCGGGGGTTCTAGCACAGATACGCAGTATTTT. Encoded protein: CASGGSSTDTQYF.

DNA of the CDR3: TGTGCCAGCAGCTTGGCCACAGCCTACGAGCAGTACTTC. Its translation: CASSLATAYEQYF. The chain combines TRBV5-5 with TRBJ2-7; no definite D call. CDR3 size: 13 residues. Trimming removed 0 bases at V and 2 bases at J, with 6 bases between. Germline V gene sequence: CDR1 SGHKS, CDR2 YYEKEE (reference sequence).

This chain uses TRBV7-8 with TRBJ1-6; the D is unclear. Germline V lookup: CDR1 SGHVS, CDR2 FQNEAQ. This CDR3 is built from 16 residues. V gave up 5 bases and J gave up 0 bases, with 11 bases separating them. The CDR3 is CASSGLLSSYNSPLHF. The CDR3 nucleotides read TGTGCCAGCAGCGGACTCCTCAGCTCCTATAATTCACCCCTCCACTTT.

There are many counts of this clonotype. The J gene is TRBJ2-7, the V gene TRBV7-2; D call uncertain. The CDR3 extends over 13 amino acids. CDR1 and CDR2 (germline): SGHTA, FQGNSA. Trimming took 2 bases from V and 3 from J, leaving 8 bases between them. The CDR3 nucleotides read TGTGCCAGCAGCTTACCTGTAGACTACGAGCAGTACTTC. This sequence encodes CASSLPVDYEQYF.

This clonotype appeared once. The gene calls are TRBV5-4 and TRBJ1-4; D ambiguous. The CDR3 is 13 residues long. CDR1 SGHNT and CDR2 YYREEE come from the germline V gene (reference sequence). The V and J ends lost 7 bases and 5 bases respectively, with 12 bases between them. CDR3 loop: CASGEYFNEKLFF. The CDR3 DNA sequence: TGTGCCAGCGGGGAATATTTCAATGAAAAACTGTTTTTT.

In DNA form, the CDR3 reads TGTGCCACAGGAGCGAACGGGGAGCTGTTTTTT. Translated: CATGANGELFF. The rearrangement uses TRBV6-6 and TRBJ2-2; D unresolved. Germline V CDR1 and CDR2: MNHNY, SVGAGI (reference sequence). This CDR3 spans 11 amino acids. V was trimmed by 10 bases and J by 7 bases, leaving 10 bases between them.

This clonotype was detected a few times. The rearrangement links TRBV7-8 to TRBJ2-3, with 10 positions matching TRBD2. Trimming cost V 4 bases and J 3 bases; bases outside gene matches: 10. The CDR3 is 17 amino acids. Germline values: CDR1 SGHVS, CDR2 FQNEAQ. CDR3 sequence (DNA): TGTGCCAGCAGCTCCCGACTAGCGGGCCCTAAAACAGATACGCAGTATTTT. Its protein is CASSSRLAGPKTDTQYF.

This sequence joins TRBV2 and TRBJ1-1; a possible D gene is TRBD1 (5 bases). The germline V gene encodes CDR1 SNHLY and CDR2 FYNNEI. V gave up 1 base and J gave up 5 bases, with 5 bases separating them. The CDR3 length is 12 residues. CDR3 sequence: CASSEGTTEAFF. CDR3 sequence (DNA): TGTGCCAGCAGTGAAGGGACAACTGAAGCTTTCTTT.

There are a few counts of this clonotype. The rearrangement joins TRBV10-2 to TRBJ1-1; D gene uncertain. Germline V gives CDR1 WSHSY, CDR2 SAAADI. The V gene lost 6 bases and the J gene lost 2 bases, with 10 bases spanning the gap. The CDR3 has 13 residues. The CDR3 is CASRDPTNTEAFF. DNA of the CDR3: TGCGCCAGCAGAGACCCAACTAACACTGAAGCTTTCTTT.

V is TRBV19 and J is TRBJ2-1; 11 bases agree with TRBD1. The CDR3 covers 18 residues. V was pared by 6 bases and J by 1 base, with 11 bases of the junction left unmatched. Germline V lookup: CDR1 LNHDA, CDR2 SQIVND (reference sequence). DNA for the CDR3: TGTGCCAGTAGCCTGGGACAGGGGGGGGTTGGGTCCTACAATGAGCAGTTCTTC. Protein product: CASSLGQGGVGSYNEQFF.

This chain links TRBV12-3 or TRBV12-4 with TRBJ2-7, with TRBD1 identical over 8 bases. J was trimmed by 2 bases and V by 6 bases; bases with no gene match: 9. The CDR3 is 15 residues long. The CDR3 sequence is CASRPSDRVPYEQYF. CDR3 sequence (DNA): TGTGCCAGCAGGCCTTCGGACAGGGTACCCTACGAGCAGTACTTC.

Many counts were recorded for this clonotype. In nucleotides, the CDR3 is TGTGCCAGCAGCCCCCGGGGTGGGGGGGAGGGCACAGATACGCAGTATTTT. Translated: CASSPRGGGEGTDTQYF. V usage is TRBV4-2 and J usage is TRBJ2-3, with TRBD2 matching 7 bases. From germline, CDR1 is LGHNA and CDR2 YNFKEQ. There are 17 residues in the CDR3. J was trimmed by 1 base and V by 4 bases; bases with no gene match: 11.